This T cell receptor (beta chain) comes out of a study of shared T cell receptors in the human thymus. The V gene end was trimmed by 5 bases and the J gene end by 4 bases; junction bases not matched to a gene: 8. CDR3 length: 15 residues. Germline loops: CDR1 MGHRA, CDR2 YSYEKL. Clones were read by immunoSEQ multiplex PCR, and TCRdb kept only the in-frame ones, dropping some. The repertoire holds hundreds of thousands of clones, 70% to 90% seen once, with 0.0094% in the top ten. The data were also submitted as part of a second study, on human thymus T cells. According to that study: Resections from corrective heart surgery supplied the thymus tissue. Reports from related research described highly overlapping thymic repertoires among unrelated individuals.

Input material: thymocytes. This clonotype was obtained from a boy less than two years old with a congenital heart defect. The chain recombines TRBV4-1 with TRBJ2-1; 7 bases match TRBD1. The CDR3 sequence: CASSVNRGSYNEQFF. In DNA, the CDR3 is TGCGCCAGCAGCGTCAACAGGGGCAGTTACAATGAGCAGTTCTTC.